A selection of T cell receptor beta chains follows, all from one sample in a study of OX40 agonist ivuxolimab in advanced cancers. The assay was immunoSEQ multiplex PCR, and TCRdb's table has in-frame clones only and misses some. This table has over 80,000 clones, approximately 87% appearing once. The sequencing used CD4+ or CD8+ T cells sorted from blood, collected in a trial of the OX40 agonist ivuxolimab. The receptor source for this set is an adult with an advanced solid tumor such as melanoma, head and neck, liver or kidney cancer. The CDR3 runs from the conserved cysteine through the conserved F or W. D genes are given only for firm matches. A clone size is listed for some rows: how often the clone was seen (once, few, many), or a class if it is expanded.

TGTGCCAGCAGCGCGGGAGGAACCTCTGGAAACACCATATATTTT	CASSAGGTSGNTIYF	NA	NA	TRBV9	TRBJ1-3
TGCGCCAGCAGCTACCCCGGGACAGGGGGCACTGAAGCTTTCTTT	CASSYPGTGGTEAFF	TRBD1	NA	TRBV5-1	TRBJ1-1
TGCGCCAGCAGCCCCCTCGTGGGGGCGTTAGTTAATGAGCAGTTCTTC	CASSPLVGALVNEQFF	NA	NA	TRBV5-1	TRBJ2-1
TGTGCCAGCAGTTACTCTGTGACAGGGAACTACGAGCAGTACTTC	CASSYSVTGNYEQYF	TRBD1	NA	TRBV6-5	TRBJ2-7
TGTGCCAGCTCACCGGGGGGGGGCCGCACAGATACGCAGTATTTT	CASSPGGGRTDTQYF	NA	NA	TRBV18	TRBJ2-3
TGTGCCAGCAGACCCCAGGGACTAGCGGGGGGCCGAGGGGAGCTGTTTTTT	CASRPQGLAGGRGELFF	TRBD2	NA	TRBV2	TRBJ2-2
TGCACCAGCAAGCCCGGGACGCCGAGGGATACGCAGTATTTT	CTSKPGTPRDTQYF	NA	once	TRBV1	TRBJ2-3
TGTGCCAGTAGTAGGGAGGCGCACGGTTCGCGGTTCTTT	CASSREAHGSRFF	NA	NA	TRBV19	TRBJ1-1
TGTGCCTGGGCCGGGACAGGGGACACTGAAGCTTTCTTT	CAWAGTGDTEAFF	TRBD1	NA	TRBV30	TRBJ1-1
TGTGCCAGCAGTTTTCAGGACTACGAGCAGTACTTC	CASSFQDYEQYF	NA	NA	TRBV2	TRBJ2-7
TGTGCCAGCAGCTTAGTACCTGGGCGAGGGGAGCAGTACTTC	CASSLVPGRGEQYF	NA	NA	TRBV7-8	TRBJ2-7
TGTGCCAGCAGTGAATTTATAGGCGAGGGAACCGGGGAGCTGTTTTTT	CASSEFIGEGTGELFF	NA	NA	TRBV25-1	TRBJ2-2
TGTGCCAGCAGCCAAGTCACGAACACCGGGGAGCTGTTTTTT	CASSQVTNTGELFF	NA	NA	TRBV4-2	TRBJ2-2
TGTGCCCAGGGGGTTGGATACGAGCAGTACTTC	CAQGVGYEQYF	TRBD1	once	TRBV30	TRBJ2-7
TGTGCCAGTAGTTCCCGGGACAGGGATGGCTACACCTTC	CASSSRDRDGYTF	TRBD1	NA	TRBV19	TRBJ1-2
TGTGCCAGCCAAGGGGACACCGGGGAGCTGTTTTTT	CASQGDTGELFF	NA	few	TRBV18	TRBJ2-2
TGCGCCAGCAGCCTACGACAGGGAAGGTCCTACGAGCAGTACTTC	CASSLRQGRSYEQYF	TRBD1	NA	TRBV5-1	TRBJ2-7
TGCAGCGCAGGACTAGCGGCCTACAATGAGCAGTTCTTC	CSAGLAAYNEQFF	TRBD2	NA	TRBV29-1	TRBJ2-1
TGTGCCAGCAGTTACTCGGTGACAGCACAAGAGACCCAGTACTTC	CASSYSVTAQETQYF	NA	NA	TRBV6-6	TRBJ2-5
TGTGCCAGCAGCGCCTCAGGGGCAACTAATGAAAAACTGTTTTTT	CASSASGATNEKLFF	NA	NA	TRBV7-9	TRBJ1-4
TGTGCCAGCAGCTCGCGGGGTAGCGGGGGGCAGCATTCCTACGAGCAGTACTTC	CASSSRGSGGQHSYEQYF	TRBD2	NA	TRBV7-2	TRBJ2-7
TGTGCCACCGGGACATCTGGAAACACCATATATTTT	CATGTSGNTIYF	NA	NA	TRBV2	TRBJ1-3
TGTGCCTGGAGTACAAGACCGGCGGGGGGTGGCTACACCTTC	CAWSTRPAGGGYTF	NA	NA	TRBV30	TRBJ1-2
TGTGCCAGCAGTTACGACAGGGAAAACACCATATATTTT	CASSYDRENTIYF	TRBD1	NA	TRBV6-5	TRBJ1-3
TGTGCCTGGAGTGTGGCTAGCGAGCAGTTCTTC	CAWSVASEQFF	NA	NA	TRBV30	TRBJ2-1
TGCGCCAGCAGCTTGGTGCTAGCGGGGGGGGATTCCACAGATACGCAGTATTTT	CASSLVLAGGDSTDTQYF	TRBD2	NA	TRBV5-1	TRBJ2-3
TGTGCCAGCAGTTCCGGACCAGTCAGGATGAACACTGAAGCTTTCTTT	CASSSGPVRMNTEAFF	NA	NA	TRBV6-5	TRBJ1-1
TGTGCCAGCAGCTCCTTTTGGGGGGAGCAGTACTTC	CASSSFWGEQYF	NA	NA	TRBV7-9	TRBJ2-7
TGTGCCAGCAGCGGGACCGGGACATTCGCGGCTAATCAGCCCCAGCATTTT	CASSGTGTFAANQPQHF	NA	NA	TRBV7-8	TRBJ1-5
TGCGCCAGCAGCGACACAGGGGCTGGTCAGCCCCAGCATTTT	CASSDTGAGQPQHF	TRBD1	NA	TRBV4-1	TRBJ1-5
TGTGCCAGCAGCTTGCCGGGGGGGCTATACAATGAGCAGTTCTTC	CASSLPGGLYNEQFF	TRBD2	NA	TRBV5-6	TRBJ2-1
TGTGCCAGCAGTGAATTGTGGTCCGTGGAGACCCAGTACTTC	CASSELWSVETQYF	NA	NA	TRBV6-1	TRBJ2-5
TGTGCCAGTGGTTATCTGGGACAGCTCAACACCGGGGAGCTGTTTTTT	CASGYLGQLNTGELFF	TRBD1	NA	TRBV19	TRBJ2-2
TGTGCCAGCGCCGGATTCAGGGGCACTGAAGCTTTCTTT	CASAGFRGTEAFF	NA	NA	TRBV7-3	TRBJ1-1
TGTGCCAGCAACAAGCTCGGACAGGGGAGGGCGGAGACCCAGTACTTC	CASNKLGQGRAETQYF	TRBD1	NA	TRBV5-4	TRBJ2-5
TGCGCCAGCAGCCAAGTAGGCAGGGAAAATCAGCCCCAGCATTTT	CASSQVGRENQPQHF	NA	medium-sized	TRBV4-1	TRBJ1-5
TGTGCCAGCAGCTCTGGGACAGGGCGATGGTCGAACACCGGGGAGCTGTTTTTT	CASSSGTGRWSNTGELFF	TRBD1	NA	TRBV9	TRBJ2-2
TGTGCCAGCAGCTTAGGGTCGGTAGCGGGGGGTTACGAGCAGTACTTC	CASSLGSVAGGYEQYF	TRBD2	NA	TRBV7-2	TRBJ2-7
TGTGCCAGCAGCTTACTGTGGGGCAGTATCTCTGGGGCCAACGTCCTGACTTTC	CASSLLWGSISGANVLTF	NA	once	TRBV7-8	TRBJ2-6
TGTGCCAGCAGCTTAGCAGGGTTCATCTCCTACGAGCAGTACTTC	CASSLAGFISYEQYF	NA	NA	TRBV11-1	TRBJ2-7